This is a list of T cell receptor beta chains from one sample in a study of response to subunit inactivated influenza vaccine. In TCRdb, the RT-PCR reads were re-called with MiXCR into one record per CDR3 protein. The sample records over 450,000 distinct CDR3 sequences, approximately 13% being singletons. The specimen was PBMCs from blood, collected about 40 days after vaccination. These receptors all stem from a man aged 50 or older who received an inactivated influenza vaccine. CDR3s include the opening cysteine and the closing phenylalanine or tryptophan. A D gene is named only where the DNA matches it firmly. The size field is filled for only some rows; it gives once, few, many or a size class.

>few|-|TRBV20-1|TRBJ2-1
TGCAGTGCTCTAAACAGGGATGAGCAGTTCTTC
CSALNRDEQFF
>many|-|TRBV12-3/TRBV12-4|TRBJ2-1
TGTGCCAGCAGTCTCCGGGACGAAAGCAATGAGCAGTTCTTC
CASSLRDESNEQFF
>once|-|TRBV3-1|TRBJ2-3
TGTGCCAGCAGCCAGGAGGTTTTGGCAGATACGCAGTATTTT
CASSQEVLADTQYF
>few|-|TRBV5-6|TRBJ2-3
TGTGCCAGCAGCTTGGTAGGACAGAGAGATACGCAGTATTTT
CASSLVGQRDTQYF
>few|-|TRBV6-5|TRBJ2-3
TGTGCCAGCAGTTACTCTTCGGGGGTGGCAGATACGCAGTATTTT
CASSYSSGVADTQYF
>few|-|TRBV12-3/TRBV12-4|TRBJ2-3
TGTGCCAGCAGTCCGACAGGCAGGCTAAGCACAGATACGCAGTATTTT
CASSPTGRLSTDTQYF
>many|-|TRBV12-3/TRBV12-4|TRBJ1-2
TGTGCCAGCAAGGCAACGGGGAACTATGGCTACACCTTC
CASKATGNYGYTF
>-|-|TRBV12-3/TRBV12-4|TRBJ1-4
TGTGCCAGCAGTCCACAGGGTTATTGGGAAAAACTGTTTTTT
CASSPQGYWEKLFF
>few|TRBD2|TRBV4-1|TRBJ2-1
TGCGCCAGCAGCCAAGTCGTCGGGGGGGCCCGGAATGAGCAGTTCTTC
CASSQVVGGARNEQFF
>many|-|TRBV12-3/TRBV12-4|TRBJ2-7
TGTGCCAGCAGTCAGGAATCCTACGAGCAGTACTTC
CASSQESYEQYF
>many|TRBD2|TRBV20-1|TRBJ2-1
TGCAGTGCTAAAAACCTAGGGACTAGCGGGAGGAGCTCCTACAATGAGCAGTTCTTC
CSAKNLGTSGRSSYNEQFF
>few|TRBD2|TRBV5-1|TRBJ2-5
TGCGCCAGCAGCACAGGACTAGCGGGCTTCCAAGAGACCCAGTACTTC
CASSTGLAGFQETQYF
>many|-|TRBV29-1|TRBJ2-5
TGCAGCGTTGAGAGGAGGGAGACCCAGTACTTC
CSVERRETQYF
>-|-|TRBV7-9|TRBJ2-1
TGTGCCAGCAGCCACTCGGGGGCCCAGCTCAATGAGCAGTTCTTC
CASSHSGAQLNEQFF
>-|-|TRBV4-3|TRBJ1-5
TGCGCCAGCAGCCAAGGGCCAGGGCCTAATCAGCCCCAGCATTTT
CASSQGPGPNQPQHF
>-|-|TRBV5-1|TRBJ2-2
TGCGCCAGCAGGGCGGCTGGCCTAGTAAGCACCGGGGAGCTGTTTTTT
CASRAAGLVSTGELFF
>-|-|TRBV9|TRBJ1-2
TGTGCCAGCAGCGTAGGACATCTAGCTAACTATGGCTACACCTTC
CASSVGHLANYGYTF
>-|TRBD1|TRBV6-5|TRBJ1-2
TGTGCCAGCAGTTACTCGACAGGGATCTATGGCTACACCTTC
CASSYSTGIYGYTF
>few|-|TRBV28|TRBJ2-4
TGTGCCAGCAGTTACACAGGGATTGCAGACAAAAACATTCAGTACTTC
CASSYTGIADKNIQYF
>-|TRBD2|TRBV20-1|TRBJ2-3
TGCAGTGCTAGAGGGGGGACTAGCGGGGGAGATACGCAGTATTTT
CSARGGTSGGDTQYF
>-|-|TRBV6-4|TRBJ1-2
TGTGCCAGCAGACCCAATGAGAGGGCAGGTGGCTACACCTTC
CASRPNERAGGYTF
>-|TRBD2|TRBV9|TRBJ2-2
TGTGCCAGCAGCGTAGCTATTACGGGCGGGGGAACCGGGGAGCTGTTTTTT
CASSVAITGGGTGELFF